This TCR beta chain was profiled in a study of cytomegalovirus exposure and HLA in healthy donors. Study-level background: Clustering assigned about 79% of the roughly 430 genotyped donors to the Caucasian-associated ancestry cluster.

Researchers ran the PCR with 60 Vbeta and 13 Jbeta primers. Method: immunoSEQ multiplex PCR; TCRdb's copy keeps in-frame clones and lacks some. The sample has some 96,000 clones; roughly three quarters are singletons. Findings and caveats of the study: Later analysis associated a missense DCLRE1C variant with TCR beta V- and J-gene trimming. The records held CMV serostatus as the only immune exposure information.

CDR3 length: 14 amino acids. Deletions cut 7 bases from V and 0 bases from J, with 12 bases between. Germline CDR1 reads MGHDK; CDR2 reads SYGVNS. About this clone itself: Its antigen remains unknown.

This sequence was found in a female donor in good health and CMV-seronegative. Sequenced: PBMCs. V usage is TRBV25-1 and J usage is TRBJ1-2; perhaps TRBD1 as D (5 bases). Written as DNA, the CDR3 is TGTGCCAGCACTCCGGGGGGGGCTAACTATGGCTACACCTTC. Its translation is CASTPGGANYGYTF.